The clone carrying this T cell receptor (beta chain) is a singleton in its sample. Antigen specificity is unknown. This record belongs to a study of siplizumab effects on memory and regulatory T cells. Whole-study findings and limits: Mean Treg-derived proportions of mappable alloreactive CD4+ clones were around 72% for siplizumab and around 30% for controls. The drug siplizumab significantly decreased the alloreactive sequences that could be traced to unstimulated CD4+ memory cells.

The assay was immunoSEQ multiplex PCR, and TCRdb's table has in-frame clones only and misses some. Here the sample spans 94,000 or so clones, approximately 94% being singletons. The length of the CDR3 is 17 residues. Germline V gene sequence: CDR1 SGHDT, CDR2 YYEEEE. V was trimmed by 0 bases and J by 0 bases, leaving 16 bases between them. The chain recombines TRBV5-6 with TRBJ2-7; D is perhaps TRBD1 (6 bases). The source of this sequence is a human donor in good health. The source material was CD8+ T cells sorted from blood. The CDR3 DNA follows: TGTGCCAGCAGCTTGGAAGGCTGGGGGCGAGGCTCCTACGAGCAGTACTTC. Protein product: CASSLEGWGRGSYEQYF.